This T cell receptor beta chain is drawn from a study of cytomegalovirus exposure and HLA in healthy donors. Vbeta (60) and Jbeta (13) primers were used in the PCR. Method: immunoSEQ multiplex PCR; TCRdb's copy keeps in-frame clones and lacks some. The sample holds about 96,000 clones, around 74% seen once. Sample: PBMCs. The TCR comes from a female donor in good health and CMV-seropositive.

The CDR3 reads CASSYLPGQQNSPLHF. CDR3 nucleotides: TGTGCCAGCAGCTACCTACCGGGACAGCAGAATTCACCCCTCCACTTT. The chain combines TRBV5-4 with TRBJ1-6; TRBD1 agrees at 7 bases. CDR3 size: 16 residues. V shed 3 bases, J shed 7 bases, and the junction held 10 bases outside the gene matches. Germline-derived CDR1 and CDR2 are SGHNT and YYREEE (reference sequence).